This T cell receptor beta chain appears in the sequencing data of a study of T cell repertoires in cytomegalovirus infection (dated by TCRdb to between 2018 and 2021). The study in broad terms: Alongside well-studied HLA-B-restricted epitopes, the peptide stimulations were aimed at recently identified HLA-C-restricted CMV epitopes, whose presentation resists viral immunomodulation. The HLA type of each donor mattered for the analysis, because public TCR beta signatures pointed to carriage of CMV infection along with the matching HLA type.

TCRdb records Illumina HiSeq 1500 as the sequencer. TCRdb reprocessing: public reads trimmed at Q25 with fastp, clones called with MiXCR, in-frame beta chains kept. One record per CDR3 amino acid sequence lists the most common genes and DNA. Here the sample has around 500,000 distinct CDR3 sequences; approximately 40% occur a single time. The ten biggest clones cover around 44% of the sample. Results and caveats for the whole study, not just this receptor: In both this cohort and an independent roughly 330-donor cohort, the cumulative frequency of public TCR beta family members distinguished carriers of CMV infection plus the relevant HLA type. The ex vivo response was dominated by HLA-C-restricted CMV-specific TCR beta clonotypes, and the single most frequent clonotype in two of eight donors was supplied by these HLA-C-restricted clonotypes.

Between the V and J ends, shortened by 1 base and 12 bases respectively, the junction contains 10 bases. The germline V gene (reference sequence) yields DFQATT for CDR1 and SNEGSKA for CDR2. The CDR3 goes from the cysteine to the phenylalanine over 11 residues. Only the CDR3 DNA stays, 33 bases, in frame from base 1. Taken with the paper, the label for treatment or condition translates to: in vitro stimulation with specific CMV peptide epitopes to enrich CMV-specific T cells. Comments on this clonotype: Its antigen remains undetermined. There are no base qualities to consult, and no much larger clone falls within one base.

Sequencing was performed on cultured PBMCs, taken from culture after CMV antigen stimulation. The TCR was taken from a human donor in good health (CMV status not recorded). Some clones in this sample may be carry-over from other donors' samples. The sequence joins TRBV20-1 to TRBJ2-1; the D segment cannot be called with confidence. The nucleotides are TGCAGTGCTAGAGCGGGCTTCATGCAGTTCTTC. Protein translation: CSARAGFMQFF.